Included here is one TCR beta chain sequence, with context. Its antigen is unidentified. TRB rearrangements spanning V, D and J were amplified using mixed TRB-A/B primers. TCRdb reprocessed the multiplex PCR reads via MiXCR and lists one record per CDR3 protein. Of about 5,200 distinct CDR3 sequences in the sample, approximately 30% were seen once. Amplification of TCR beta used genomic DNA extracted from peripheral blood. This sample is part of a study of T cell repertoires in aging, cancer and after chemotherapy. At the level of the study: Six age groups, ranging from 30 or younger to 70 or older, included the donors. Healthy donor repertoires were recorded over several months to years and showed clear clonal overlap.

Whole-study findings and limits: In each cancer cohort, median generation probability increased across chemotherapy, suggesting thymic output rebounded.

Sequencing used blood. This TCR derives from a human donor in good health.

CDR3 in amino acids: CSARGLRQRSTDTQYF. CDR3 bases: TGCAGTGCTAGAGGTTTAAGACAGCGTAGCACAGATACGCAGTATTTT. This sequence joins TRBV20-1 and TRBJ2-3, with D perhaps matching TRBD1 (5 bases). This CDR3 is built from 16 residues. V shed 1 base and J shed 0 bases, with 14 bases lying between them. Germline V gene data show CDR1 as DFQATT and CDR2 as SNEGSKA (reference sequence).